The 32 T cell receptor beta chains reported below all come from one sample, sequenced in a study of blood T cell repertoires in COVID-19. Method: immunoSEQ multiplex PCR; TCRdb's copy keeps in-frame clones and lacks some. This sample yields about 14,000 clones, of which roughly 87% are seen a single time; roughly a sixth belongs to the top ten. Material: peripheral blood. All receptors come from a human donor with active COVID-19. The donor label of this sample is uncertain.

This chain joins TRBV27 and TRBJ2-7; TRBD2 matches 14 bases. From germline, CDR1 is MNHEY and CDR2 SMNVEV (reference sequence). The CDR3 totals 16 residues. With V trimmed by 6 bases and J by 2 bases, 6 bases remained unmatched. The CDR3 DNA follows: TGTGCCAGCAGACGTACGACTAGCGGGAGGGCCTACGAGCAGTACTTC. Encoded protein: CASRRTTSGRAYEQYF.

This CDR3 reads CASSSQGAGGETQYF. CDR3 in DNA: TGTGCCAGCAGCTCCCAGGGGGCGGGTGGTGAGACCCAGTACTTC. J is TRBJ2-5 and V is TRBV5-6, with 8 bases matching TRBD1. Unmatched junction bases numbered 9, after V lost 3 bases and J lost 5 bases. Germline V lookup: CDR1 SGHDT, CDR2 YYEEEE. The CDR3 consists of 15 residues. The complete variable domain, with remaining parts taken from reference TRBV5-6 and TRBJ2-5, reads DAGVTQSPTHLIKTRGQQVTLRCSPKSGHDTVSWYQQALGQGPQFIFQYYEEEERQRGNFPDRFSGHQFPNYSSELNVNALLLGDSALYLCASSSQGAGGETQYFGPGTRLLVL.

The genes are TRBV6-4 and TRBJ1-6, with TRBD1 matching 8 bases. The CDR3 runs to 18 residues. Germline-derived CDR1 and CDR2 are MRHNA and SNTAGT. After removal of 9 bases from V and 6 bases from J, the junction contained 19 bases not matched to a gene. Here the CDR3 reads CARISDRVAFFGNSPLHF. The CDR3 region has the DNA TGTGCCAGAATATCGGACAGGGTCGCCTTCTTTGGTAATTCACCCCTCCACTTT.

This clone was counted a single time. The V gene is TRBV27, the J gene TRBJ1-4; no definite D call. CDR3 length: 15 amino acids. The V end was cut by 0 bases, the J end by 0 bases, with 5 bases between. From germline, CDR1 is MNHEY and CDR2 SMNVEV (reference sequence). CDR3 DNA: TGTGCCAGCAGTTTATCCCATGCAACTAATGAAAAACTGTTTTTT. This codes for CASSLSHATNEKLFF.

The rearrangement joins TRBV5-1 to TRBJ1-1; D gene ambiguous. This CDR3 has 14 residues. Germline-derived CDR1 and CDR2 are SGHRS and YFSETQ. V was trimmed by 0 bases and J by 1 base, leaving 7 bases between them. CDR3 nucleotides: TGCGCCAGCAGCTTGGCCCCCTCGAACACTGAAGCTTTCTTT. Amino acids: CASSLAPSNTEAFF.

The chain couples TRBV2 to TRBJ2-1; 7 bases are a match to TRBD2. From germline, CDR1 is SNHLY and CDR2 FYNNEI. The V gene end was trimmed by 4 bases and the J gene end by 15 bases; junction bases not matched to a gene: 21. This CDR3 region has 16 residues. The CDR3 DNA reads TGTGCCAGCAGTGGACCTACTAGCGCGGGGAGTTTTGGGTGGTTCTTC. It encodes CASSGPTSAGSFGWFF. The complete variable domain, with remaining parts taken from reference TRBV2 and TRBJ2-1, reads EPEVTQTPSHQVTQMGQEVILRCVPISNHLYFYWYRQILGQKVEFLVSFYNNEISEKSEIFDDQFSVERPDGSNFTLKIRSTKLEDSAMYFCASSGPTSAGSFGWFFGPGTRLTVL.

The chain recombines TRBV7-9 with TRBJ2-3, with D possibly being TRBD2 (6 bases). The CDR3 runs 15 residues. V lost 3 bases and J lost 1, with 11 bases in between. From germline, CDR1 is SEHNR and CDR2 FQNEAQ (reference sequence). CDR3 residues: CASSFVGGGTDTQYF. DNA for the CDR3: TGTGCCAGCAGCTTCGTGGGGGGTGGCACAGATACGCAGTATTTT.

The chain joins TRBV10-3 to TRBJ2-5; possibly TRBD1 for D (6 bases). The V end was cut by 3 bases, the J end by 2 bases, with 16 bases between. CDR3 length: 16 amino acids. CDR1 is ENHRY, CDR2 SYGVKD, per germline. As DNA, the CDR3 is TGTGCCATCAGTGAAGGGAACAGGGCCTGGCAAGAGACCCAGTACTTC. As protein: CAISEGNRAWQETQYF.

The chain combines TRBV5-6 with TRBJ1-5; D is undetermined. V lost 0 bases and J lost 4, with 5 bases in between. CDR1 is SGHDT and CDR2 is YYEEEE in the germline V gene. This CDR3 has 13 amino acids. As DNA, the CDR3 is TGTGCCAGCAGCTTGGCCTCTAATCAGCCCCAGCATTTT. Its translation is CASSLASNQPQHF.

The chain couples TRBV6-5 to TRBJ2-7, with 7 bases matching TRBD2. V shed 0 bases, J shed 6 bases, and the junction held 2 bases outside the gene matches. Germline assignment: CDR1 MNHEY and CDR2 SVGAGI. The CDR3 extends over 13 amino acids. In DNA form, the CDR3 reads TGTGCCAGCAGTTACTCGTCGGGGGGCGAGCAGTACTTC. It codes for CASSYSSGGEQYF.

The chain carries TRBV18 and TRBJ2-2; 10 nucleotides line up with TRBD1. Per germline, CDR1 KGHSH and CDR2 LQKENI. Trimming removed 2 bases from V and 6 bases from J; junction bases left unmatched: 3. This CDR3 comprises 15 residues. The CDR3 DNA reads TGTGCCAGCTCACCAAGGGGACAGGGGTCCGGGGAGCTGTTTTTT. It codes for CASSPRGQGSGELFF.

This sequence joins TRBV6-5 and TRBJ2-7; 7 nucleotides line up with TRBD1. After removal of 0 bases from V and 5 bases from J, the junction contained 7 bases not matched to a gene. Looked up from germline, CDR1 is MNHEY and CDR2 is SVGAGI. CDR3 length: 15 amino acids. The chain's CDR3 is CASSYSQGSFHEQYF. As DNA, the CDR3 is TGTGCCAGCAGTTACTCACAGGGGAGCTTCCACGAGCAGTACTTC.

This sequence joins TRBV6-2 or TRBV6-3 and TRBJ2-3; possibly TRBD1 for D (6 bases). Deletions cut 3 bases from V and 2 bases from J, with 12 bases between. The CDR3 extends over 15 amino acids. Germline CDR1 is MNHEY and CDR2 is SVGEGT. The CDR3 region is CASSYGGHYTDTQYF. CDR3 bases: TGTGCCAGCAGTTATGGGGGACACTACACAGATACGCAGTATTTT.

By frequency in the sample, this clone is medium-sized. The rearrangement links TRBV15 to TRBJ1-2, with a possible D match to TRBD1 (6 bases). The V end lost 0 bases, the J end lost 4 bases, and 12 bases lay between the germline ends. The length of the CDR3 is 15 residues. CDR1 is LNHNV, CDR2 YYDKDF, per germline (reference sequence). The DNA of the CDR3 is TGTGCCACCAGCAGAGATTCGCAGGGGTCCTATGGCTACACCTTC. As protein: CATSRDSQGSYGYTF.

The chain is built from TRBV9 and TRBJ2-7; D may be TRBD1 (5 bases). The CDR3 has 13 residues. Germline V gene data show CDR1 as SGDLS and CDR2 as YYNGEE. V was trimmed by 4 bases and J by 3 bases, leaving 11 bases between them. CDR3 DNA sequence: TGTGCCAGCAGCCCAGGACACCTCTACGAGCAGTACTTC. It translates to CASSPGHLYEQYF.

The V gene is TRBV5-6, the J gene TRBJ2-7; 7 nucleotides line up with TRBD1. The CDR3 loop spans 15 amino acids. The trim removed 0 bases at V and 2 bases at J, leaving 5 bases unmatched. Per germline, CDR1 SGHDT and CDR2 YYEEEE. The CDR3 region is CASSLGGQRTYEQYF. The CDR3 DNA is TGTGCCAGCAGCTTGGGGGGACAGCGTACCTACGAGCAGTACTTC. Together with reference TRBV5-6 and TRBJ2-7, the CDR3 gives the full variable domain: DAGVTQSPTHLIKTRGQQVTLRCSPKSGHDTVSWYQQALGQGPQFIFQYYEEEERQRGNFPDRFSGHQFPNYSSELNVNALLLGDSALYLCASSLGGQRTYEQYFGPGTRLTVT.

The CDR3 DNA sequence: TGTGCCAGCAGACCCCTACTCGCCACAGATACGCAGTATTTT. The encoded protein is CASRPLLATDTQYF. V is TRBV27 and J is TRBJ2-3; unclear D gene. The CDR3 is 14 residues long. Trimming pared 6 bases from V and 2 bases from J, leaving 12 bases between. The germline CDR1 and CDR2 sequences are MNHEY and SMNVEV (reference sequence).

This chain uses TRBV27 with TRBJ2-1; D unclear. The ends were cut back, 0 bases at V and 7 bases at J, with 7 bases in the middle. Germline CDR1 MNHEY, CDR2 SMNVEV (reference sequence). This CDR3 region has 13 residues. CDR3 amino acids: CASSLSILNEQFF. CDR3 nucleotide sequence: TGTGCCAGCAGTTTATCGATCCTAAATGAGCAGTTCTTC.

V usage is TRBV7-9 and J usage is TRBJ2-7, with D perhaps matching TRBD2 (5 bases). The CDR3 runs to 13 residues. Trimming took 7 bases from V and 3 from J, leaving 13 bases between them. Germline CDR1 SEHNR, CDR2 FQNEAQ (reference sequence). As DNA, the CDR3 is TGTGCCAGCACCCCGAGCGCGGGCTACGAGCAGTACTTC. It yields the protein CASTPSAGYEQYF.

The chain links TRBV7-9 to TRBJ2-3, with TRBD2 matching over 11 bases. This CDR3 spans 16 amino acids. Germline V lookup: CDR1 SEHNR, CDR2 FQNEAQ (reference sequence). V trimming: 2 bases; J trimming: 5 bases; junction bases outside the gene matches: 6. The CDR3 sequence: CASSLTLAGGRDTQYF. The CDR3 nucleotides are TGTGCCAGCAGCTTAACCTTAGCGGGAGGGCGAGATACGCAGTATTTT.

This clone has a single count. This rearrangement joins TRBV6-5 to TRBJ2-5; D not resolved. V gave up 5 bases and J gave up 2 bases, with 15 bases separating them. The CDR3 has 15 residues. CDR1 is MNHEY and CDR2 is SVGAGI in the germline V gene. The DNA for the CDR3 is TGTGCCAGCAGTCCCCTATGGTCGACTCAAGAGACCCAGTACTTC. Its translation is CASSPLWSTQETQYF.

This chain joins TRBV6-5 and TRBJ1-2, with 8 nucleotides matching TRBD1. V dropped 8 bases and J dropped 0; count of bases not matched to a gene: 5. This CDR3 has 14 amino acids. From germline, CDR1 is MNHEY and CDR2 SVGAGI. DNA for the CDR3: TGTGCCAGCCGGACAGGGTCCTCTAACTATGGCTACACCTTC. Its translation: CASRTGSSNYGYTF.

The chain recombines TRBV30 with TRBJ1-5; D might be TRBD1 (5 bases). Between the trimmed V and J ends, which lost 1 base and 7 bases, there was a span of 11 bases. There are 13 residues in the CDR3. Germline V CDR1 and CDR2: GTSNPN, SVGIG (reference sequence). As DNA, the CDR3 is TGTGCCTGGAGTGGCAAGGGGAACCAGCCCCAGCATTTT. It is translated as CAWSGKGNQPQHF.

The gene calls are TRBV5-1 and TRBJ2-7, with D tentatively TRBD2 (6 bases). The V gene lost 4 bases and the J gene lost 3 bases, with 8 bases spanning the gap. Per the germline V gene, CDR1 is SGHRS and CDR2 is YFSETQ. The CDR3 covers 12 residues. The CDR3 is CASSGTFYEQYF. CDR3 nucleotide sequence: TGCGCCAGCAGCGGGACTTTCTACGAGCAGTACTTC.

The chain uses TRBV3-1 (or the pseudogene TRBV3-2) and TRBJ2-3, with TRBD2 identical over 10 bases. The germline CDR1 and CDR2 sequences are LGHDT and YNNKEL (reference sequence). CDR3 length: 15 residues. The junction had 11 bases not matched to a gene; V was cut back by 6 bases and J by 8 bases. The CDR3 nucleotides read TGTGCCAGCAGTGTTCCCGGGACTAGCGACAGTACGCAGTATTTT. The encoded protein is CASSVPGTSDSTQYF.

The chain couples TRBV6-2 or TRBV6-3 to TRBJ1-2; D gene unclear. Trimming removed 6 bases from V and 8 bases from J, with 19 bases in between. The length of the CDR3 is 14 residues. Germline V gene data show CDR1 as MNHEY and CDR2 as SVGEGT. This CDR3 is CASSRPGSNRGYTF. In DNA form, the CDR3 reads TGTGCCAGCAGCCGACCGGGTTCCAACCGGGGCTACACCTTC.

The chain recombines TRBV27 with TRBJ2-7; perhaps TRBD1 as D (5 bases). CDR1 and CDR2 from the germline V gene are MNHEY and SMNVEV (reference sequence). V shed 6 bases and J shed 2 bases, with 20 bases lying between them. This CDR3 region has 16 residues. CDR3 coding DNA: TGTGCCAGCAGCCGCTCGCTGGGGCCGCTTACCTACGAGCAGTACTTC. Amino acids: CASSRSLGPLTYEQYF.

This chain joins TRBV6-5 and TRBJ2-1, with 8 bases identical to TRBD2. V was clipped by 3 bases and J by 6 bases; unmatched bases: 7. The germline gives CDR1 MNHEY, CDR2 SVGAGI. The CDR3 loop spans 15 amino acids. This CDR3 is CASSYFGGRSNEQFF. Written as DNA, the CDR3 is TGTGCCAGCAGTTATTTCGGCGGGAGGAGCAATGAGCAGTTCTTC.

The chain employs TRBV18 and TRBJ2-7; D is unclear. The ends were cut back, 2 bases at V and 4 bases at J, with 18 bases in the middle. This CDR3 comprises 16 residues. Germline V gene lookup returns CDR1 KGHSH and CDR2 LQKENI. CDR3 loop: CASSPGIVIAGYEQYF. Here the CDR3 DNA reads TGTGCCAGCTCACCAGGTATAGTAATCGCAGGTTACGAGCAGTACTTC.

The chain carries TRBV5-1 and TRBJ1-5; TRBD1 is a possible D gene (6 bases). From germline, CDR1 is SGHRS and CDR2 YFSETQ. CDR3 length equals 14 residues. V lost 3 bases and J lost 7, with 14 bases in between. This chain's CDR3 is CASSSTGVGQPQHF. CDR3 DNA sequence: TGCGCCAGCAGCTCGACAGGAGTAGGGCAGCCCCAGCATTTT.

V gene TRBV7-9 combines with J gene TRBJ2-5; 9 positions agree with TRBD1. Germline CDR1 and CDR2: SEHNR and FQNEAQ (reference sequence). The V and J ends lost 1 base and 2 bases, in that order; junction bases with no gene match: 2. The CDR3 is made up of 15 amino acids. CDR3 nucleotide sequence: TGTGCCAGCAGCTTAGGGGACAGGGAACAAGAGACCCAGTACTTC. Its protein is CASSLGDREQETQYF.

The chain links TRBV30 to TRBJ2-4, with a tentative D call TRBD1 (5 bases). Between the trimmed V and J ends, which lost 5 bases and 5 bases, there was a span of 10 bases. The CDR3 sequence is 12 residues long. The germline V gene encodes CDR1 GTSNPN and CDR2 SVGIG (reference sequence). As DNA, the CDR3 is TGTGCCTGGGCTAGGGGCGAAAACATTCAGTACTTC. Encoded protein: CAWARGENIQYF.